This T cell receptor (beta chain) was profiled in a study of blood T cells in healthy people across ages. Sample-barcoded 5' priming and a J-beta primer mix drove a second PCR of 7 to 11 cycles. From the 5' RACE reads, TCRdb called clonotypes with MiXCR, one entry per CDR3 protein. The repertoire consists of approximately 780,000 distinct CDR3 sequences, with approximately 24% occurring once and the leading ten covering approximately 2.9%. This clonotype occurred a few times. These data were also filed under a second study, of T cells of mothers and their children.

Specimen: blood. The clonotype was recovered from a boy younger than 18 in good health.

The CDR3 is CASRVGQGRNEQYF. DNA of the CDR3: TGTGCCAGCAGGGTGGGACAGGGGAGAAACGAGCAGTACTTC. The gene calls are TRBV28 and TRBJ2-7; 10 bases are a match to TRBD1. J lost 5 bases, V lost 6 bases, and 7 bases had no gene match. The CDR3 extends over 14 amino acids. Germline assignment: CDR1 MDHEN and CDR2 SYDVKM.